The sample holds many counts of the clone carrying this T cell receptor (beta chain). Germline V lookup: CDR1 GTSNPN, CDR2 SVGIG (reference sequence). Trimming left V 4 bases short and J 1 base short, with 10 bases between. CDR3 length equals 13 residues. This entry belongs to a study of regulatory T cells in long-lasting Graves disease. The TCR beta library used iRepertoire HTBI primers with Arm-PCR amplification of CDR3. MiXCR, applied by TCRdb to the multiplex PCR reads, yields one record per CDR3 protein. This table has 550,000 to 650,000 distinct CDR3 sequences, 15% to 20% appearing once. Documented time point: newly diagnosed GD, antithyroid drugs for less than 3 months. The TCR library was made from RNA extracted from PBMCs. These records were also assigned to another study, of T cells in Graves' hyperthyroidism and ophthalmopathy.

This TCR was recovered from a man between 18 and 35 years old with Graves disease. J is TRBJ1-1 and V is TRBV30; unclear D gene. The sequencing here drew on peripheral blood mononuclear cells (PBMCs), taken at new diagnosis, from a patient treated with antithyroid drugs. The CDR3 spells CAWKGDRNTEAFF. The CDR3 region has the DNA TGTGCCTGGAAGGGCGATCGGAACACTGAAGCTTTCTTT.